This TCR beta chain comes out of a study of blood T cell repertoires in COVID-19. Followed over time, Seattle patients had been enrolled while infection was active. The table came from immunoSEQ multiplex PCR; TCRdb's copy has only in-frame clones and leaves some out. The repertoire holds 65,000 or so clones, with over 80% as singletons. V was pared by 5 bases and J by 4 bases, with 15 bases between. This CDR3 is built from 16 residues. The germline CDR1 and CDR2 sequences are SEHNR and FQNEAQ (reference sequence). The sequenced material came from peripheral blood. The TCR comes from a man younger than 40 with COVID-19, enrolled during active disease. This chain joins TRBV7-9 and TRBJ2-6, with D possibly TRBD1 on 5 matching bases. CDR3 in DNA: TGTGCCAGCAGCCGATTACAGGTGGGCGGGGCCAACGTCCTGACTTTC. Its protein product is CASSRLQVGGANVLTF.